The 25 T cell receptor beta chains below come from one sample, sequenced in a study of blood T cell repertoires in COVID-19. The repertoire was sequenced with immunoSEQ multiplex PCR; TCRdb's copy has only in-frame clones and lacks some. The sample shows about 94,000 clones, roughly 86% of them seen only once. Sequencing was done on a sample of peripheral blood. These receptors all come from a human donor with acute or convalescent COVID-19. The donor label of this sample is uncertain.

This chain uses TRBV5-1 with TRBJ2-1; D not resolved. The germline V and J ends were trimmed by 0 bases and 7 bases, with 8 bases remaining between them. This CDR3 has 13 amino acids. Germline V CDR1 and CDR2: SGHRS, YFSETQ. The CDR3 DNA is TGCGCCAGCAGCTTGGTCGGAGTAAATGAGCAGTTCTTC. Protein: CASSLVGVNEQFF.

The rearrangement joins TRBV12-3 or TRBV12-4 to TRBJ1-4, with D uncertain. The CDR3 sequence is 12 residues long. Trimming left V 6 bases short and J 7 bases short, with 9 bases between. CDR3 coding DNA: TGTGCCAGCAGGAGAATTGGTGAAAAACTGTTTTTT. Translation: CASRRIGEKLFF.

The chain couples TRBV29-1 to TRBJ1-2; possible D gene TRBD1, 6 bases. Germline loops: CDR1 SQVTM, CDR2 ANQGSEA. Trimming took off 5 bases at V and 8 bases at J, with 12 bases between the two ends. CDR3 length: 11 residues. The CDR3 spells CSVPLGGGYTF. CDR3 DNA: TGCAGCGTTCCCCTAGGGGGAGGCTACACCTTC.

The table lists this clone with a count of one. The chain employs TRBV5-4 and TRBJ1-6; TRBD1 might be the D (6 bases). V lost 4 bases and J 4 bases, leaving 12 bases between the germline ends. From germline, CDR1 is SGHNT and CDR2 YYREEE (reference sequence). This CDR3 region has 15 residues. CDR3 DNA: TGTGCCAGCAGCGATCAGGGGATTTATAATTCACCCCTCCACTTT. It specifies CASSDQGIYNSPLHF.

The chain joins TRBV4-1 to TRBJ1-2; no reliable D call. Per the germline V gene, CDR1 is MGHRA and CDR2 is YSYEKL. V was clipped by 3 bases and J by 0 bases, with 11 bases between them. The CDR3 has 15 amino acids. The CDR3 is CASSQEPISNYGYTF. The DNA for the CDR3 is TGCGCCAGCAGCCAGGAGCCAATCTCTAACTATGGCTACACCTTC.

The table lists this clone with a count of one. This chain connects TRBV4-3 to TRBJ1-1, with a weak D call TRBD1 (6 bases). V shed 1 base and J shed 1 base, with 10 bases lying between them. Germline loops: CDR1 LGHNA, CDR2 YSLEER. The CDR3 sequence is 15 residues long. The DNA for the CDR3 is TGCGCCAGCAGCCAAGCCAGGGGTAGGAACACTGAAGCTTTCTTT. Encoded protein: CASSQARGRNTEAFF.

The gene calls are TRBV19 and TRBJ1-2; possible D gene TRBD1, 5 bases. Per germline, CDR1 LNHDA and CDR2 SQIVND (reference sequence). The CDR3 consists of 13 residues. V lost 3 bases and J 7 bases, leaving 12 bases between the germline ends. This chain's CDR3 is CASSISRRGGYTF. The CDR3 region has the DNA TGTGCCAGTAGTATTTCCAGGAGGGGTGGCTACACCTTC.

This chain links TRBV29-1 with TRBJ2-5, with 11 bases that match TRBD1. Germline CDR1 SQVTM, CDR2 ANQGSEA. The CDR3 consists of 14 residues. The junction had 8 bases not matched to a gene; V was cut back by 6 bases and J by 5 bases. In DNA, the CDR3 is TGCAGCGTCGGGACAGGGGGTAGTCGGGAGACCCAGTACTTC. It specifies CSVGTGGSRETQYF.

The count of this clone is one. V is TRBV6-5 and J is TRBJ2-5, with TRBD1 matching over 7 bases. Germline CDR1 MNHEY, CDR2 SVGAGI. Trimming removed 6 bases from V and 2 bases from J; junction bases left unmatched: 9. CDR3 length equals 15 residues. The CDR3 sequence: CASRVPGQRQETQYF. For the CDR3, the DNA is TGTGCCAGCAGGGTACCGGGACAGCGACAAGAGACCCAGTACTTC.

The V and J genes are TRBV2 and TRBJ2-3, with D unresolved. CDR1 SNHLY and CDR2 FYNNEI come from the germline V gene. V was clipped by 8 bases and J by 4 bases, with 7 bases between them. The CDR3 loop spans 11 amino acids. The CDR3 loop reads CASLRADTQYF. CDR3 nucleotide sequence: TGTGCCAGCCTTCGGGCAGATACGCAGTATTTT. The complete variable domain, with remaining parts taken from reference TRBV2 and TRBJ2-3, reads EPEVTQTPSHQVTQMGQEVILRCVPISNHLYFYWYRQILGQKVEFLVSFYNNEISEKSEIFDDQFSVERPDGSNFTLKIRSTKLEDSAMYFCASLRADTQYFGPGTRLTVL.

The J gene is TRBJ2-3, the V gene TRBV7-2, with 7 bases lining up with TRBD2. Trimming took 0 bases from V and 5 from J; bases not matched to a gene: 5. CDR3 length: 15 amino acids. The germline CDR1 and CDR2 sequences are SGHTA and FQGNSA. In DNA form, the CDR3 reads TGTGCCAGCAGCTTAGCACGCGGGGGTAAAGATACGCAGTATTTT. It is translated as CASSLARGGKDTQYF.

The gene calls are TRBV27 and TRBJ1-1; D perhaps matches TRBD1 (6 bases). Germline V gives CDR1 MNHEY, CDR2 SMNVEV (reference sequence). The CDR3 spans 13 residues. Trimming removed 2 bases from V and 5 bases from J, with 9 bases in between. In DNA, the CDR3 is TGTGCCAGCAGTTTAAACGACAGGACTGAAGCTTTCTTT. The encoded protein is CASSLNDRTEAFF.

CDR3 amino acids: CASSYSAGGLAYGYTF. The CDR3 nucleotides read TGTGCCAGCAGTTACTCGGCAGGGGGACTTGCCTATGGCTACACCTTC. The chain employs TRBV6-5 and TRBJ1-2; 7 bases match TRBD1. Germline values: CDR1 MNHEY, CDR2 SVGAGI. The CDR3 loop spans 16 amino acids. V was clipped by 0 bases and J by 4 bases; unmatched bases: 8.

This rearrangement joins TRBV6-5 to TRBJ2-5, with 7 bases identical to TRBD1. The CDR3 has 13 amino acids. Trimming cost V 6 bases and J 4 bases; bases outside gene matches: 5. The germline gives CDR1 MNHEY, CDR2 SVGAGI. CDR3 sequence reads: CASSRWTGETQYF. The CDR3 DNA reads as TGTGCCAGCAGCCGCTGGACAGGAGAGACCCAGTACTTC.

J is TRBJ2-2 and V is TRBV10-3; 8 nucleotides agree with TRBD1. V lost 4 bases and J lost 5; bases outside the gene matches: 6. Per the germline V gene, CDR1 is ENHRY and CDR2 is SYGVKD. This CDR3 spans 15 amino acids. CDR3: CAISGDRRFTGELFF. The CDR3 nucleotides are TGTGCCATCAGTGGGGACAGGCGATTTACCGGGGAGCTGTTTTTT.

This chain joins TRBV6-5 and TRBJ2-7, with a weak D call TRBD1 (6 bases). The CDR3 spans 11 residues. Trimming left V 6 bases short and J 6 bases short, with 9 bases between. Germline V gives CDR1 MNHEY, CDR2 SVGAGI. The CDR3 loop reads CASRSGVEQYF. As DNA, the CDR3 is TGTGCCAGCAGGTCAGGGGTCGAGCAGTACTTC.

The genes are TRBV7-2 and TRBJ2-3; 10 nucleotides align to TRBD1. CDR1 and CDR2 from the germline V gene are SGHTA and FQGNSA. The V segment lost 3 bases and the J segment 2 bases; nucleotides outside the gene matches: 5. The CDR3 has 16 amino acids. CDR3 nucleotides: TGTGCCAGCAGCTTCAGGGGGACAGGGGTCACAGATACGCAGTATTTT. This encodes CASSFRGTGVTDTQYF.

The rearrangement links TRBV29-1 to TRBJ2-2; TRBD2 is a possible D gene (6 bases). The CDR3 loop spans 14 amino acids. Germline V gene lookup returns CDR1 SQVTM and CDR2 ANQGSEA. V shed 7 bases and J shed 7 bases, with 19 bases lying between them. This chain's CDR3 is CSAAWGVRSGELFF. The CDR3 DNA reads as TGCAGCGCCGCTTGGGGGGTGAGGAGCGGGGAGCTGTTTTTT.

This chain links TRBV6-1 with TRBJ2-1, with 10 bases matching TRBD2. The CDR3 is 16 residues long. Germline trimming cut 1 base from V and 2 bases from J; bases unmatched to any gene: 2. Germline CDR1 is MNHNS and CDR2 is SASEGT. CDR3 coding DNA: TGTGCCAGCAGTGAAGAGAGCGGGGGGGCCTACAATGAGCAGTTCTTC. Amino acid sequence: CASSEESGGAYNEQFF.

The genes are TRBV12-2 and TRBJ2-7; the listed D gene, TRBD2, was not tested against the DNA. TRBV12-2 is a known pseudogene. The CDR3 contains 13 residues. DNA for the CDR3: TGTGCAAGTCGCGAGGGACTCCCCTGCGAGCAGTACTTC. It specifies CASREGLPCEQYF.

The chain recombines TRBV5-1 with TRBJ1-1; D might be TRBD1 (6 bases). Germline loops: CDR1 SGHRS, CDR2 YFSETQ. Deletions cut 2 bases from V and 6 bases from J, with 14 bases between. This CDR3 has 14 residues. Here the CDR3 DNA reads TGCGCCAGCAGCTTACAGGGAGGGGTGCCTGAAGCTTTCTTT. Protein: CASSLQGGVPEAFF.

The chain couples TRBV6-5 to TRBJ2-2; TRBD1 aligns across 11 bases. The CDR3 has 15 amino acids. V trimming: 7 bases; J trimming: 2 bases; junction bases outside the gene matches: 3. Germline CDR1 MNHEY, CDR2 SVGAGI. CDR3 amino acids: CASTGTGGNTGELFF. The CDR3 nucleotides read TGTGCCAGCACTGGGACAGGGGGAAACACCGGGGAGCTGTTTTTT.

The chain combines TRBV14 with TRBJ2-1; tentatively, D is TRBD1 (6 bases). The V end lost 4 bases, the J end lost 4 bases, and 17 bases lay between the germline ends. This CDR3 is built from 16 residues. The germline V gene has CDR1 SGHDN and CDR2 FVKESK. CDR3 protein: CASSRLGAGAYNEQFF. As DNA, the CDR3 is TGTGCCAGCAGCCGACTCGGCGCAGGGGCTTACAATGAGCAGTTCTTC. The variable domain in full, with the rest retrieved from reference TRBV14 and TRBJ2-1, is EAGVTQFPSHSVIEKGQTVTLRCDPISGHDNLYWYRRVMGKEIKFLLHFVKESKQDESGMPNNRFLAERTGGTYSTLKVQPAELEDSGVYFCASSRLGAGAYNEQFFGPGTRLTVL.

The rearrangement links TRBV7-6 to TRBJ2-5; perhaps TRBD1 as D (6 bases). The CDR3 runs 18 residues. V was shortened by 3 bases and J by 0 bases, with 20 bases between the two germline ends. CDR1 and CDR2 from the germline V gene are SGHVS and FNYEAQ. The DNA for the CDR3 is TGTGCCAGCAGCTTCTTAGCTATACAGGGCCGGAACCAAGAGACCCAGTACTTC. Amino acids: CASSFLAIQGRNQETQYF.

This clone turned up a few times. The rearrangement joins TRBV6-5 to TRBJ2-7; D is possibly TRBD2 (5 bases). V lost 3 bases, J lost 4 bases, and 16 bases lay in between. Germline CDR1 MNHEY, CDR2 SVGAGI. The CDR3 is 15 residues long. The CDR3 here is CASSYGIARGYEQYF. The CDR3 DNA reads TGTGCCAGCAGTTATGGGATCGCCCGAGGGTACGAGCAGTACTTC.